What follows are 12 T cell receptor beta chains derived from one specimen sequenced in a study of molecular identifiers for immune sequencing clone quantification. MiXCR, applied by TCRdb to the PCR reads, yields one record per CDR3 protein. Among some 97,000 distinct CDR3 sequences listed, less than 25% were seen once. The sample taken for sequencing was naive CD8+ T cells from blood, with Jurkat cell RNA spiked in. Regarding subset: FACS-sorted CD8+CD4-CCR7+CD45RA+ naive T cells. These receptors were taken from a human donor in good health. Some libraries in this study had Jurkat cell RNA spiked in.

With respect to this clonotype: A much larger clone sits a single nucleotide away, making a read error possible. Since the CDR3 does not end with the conserved phenylalanine or tryptophan, this likely comes from a read error. The chain has TRBV6-5 and TRBJ2-3; 12 bases are shared with TRBD1. Germline-derived CDR1 and CDR2 are MNHEY and SVGAGI. The trim removed 1 base at V and 2 bases at J, leaving 4 bases unmatched. The CDR3 has 17 residues. The CDR3 loop is CASSYLGQGAATDTQYY. The CDR3 DNA is TGTGCCAGCAGTTACTTGGGACAGGGGGCGGCCACAGATACGCAGTATTAT.

Regarding this clonotype: One base away lies a much larger clone, so this may be a sequencing read error. DNA for the CDR3: TGTGCCGGCAGCGCATGGGACCAAGAGACCCAGTACTTC. Translation gives CAGSAWDQETQYF. The chain combines TRBV12-3 or TRBV12-4 with TRBJ2-5; D is ambiguous. The CDR3 spans 13 residues.

This clonotype was counted ten times or more. The V call is TRBV7-8, the J call TRBJ2-3; TRBD1 or TRBD2 may be the D gene (5 bases each). Germline V CDR1 and CDR2: SGHVS, FQNEAQ. The CDR3 loop spans 15 amino acids. V was trimmed by 8 bases and J by 1 base, leaving 16 bases between them. The CDR3 loop is CASGQRDGGTDTQYF. CDR3 DNA sequence: TGTGCCAGCGGTCAACGGGACGGCGGCACAGATACGCAGTATTTT.

This clonotype showed up just a few times. This chain uses TRBV7-9 with TRBJ2-2; D call uncertain. CDR1 is SEHNR, CDR2 FQNEAQ, per germline (reference sequence). The CDR3 spans 15 residues. The V end lost 5 bases, the J end lost 4 bases, and 14 bases lay between the germline ends. As DNA, the CDR3 is TGTGCCAGCAGCCCAGCAATTTCGGGCACCGGGGAGCTGTTTTTT. Residues: CASSPAISGTGELFF.

This clonotype was found many times. The rearrangement links TRBV7-9 to TRBJ2-7, with D perhaps TRBD1 (5 bases). The CDR3 has 16 residues. The V end lost 1 base, the J end lost 4 bases, and 17 bases lay between the germline ends. Germline CDR1 reads SEHNR; CDR2 reads FQNEAQ (reference sequence). As DNA, the CDR3 is TGTGCCAGCAGCTTAGTGGCAGGGCCGCAACAATACGAGCAGTACTTC. This translates into CASSLVAGPQQYEQYF.

As for this clonotype: One end of the junction varies from germline; a read error may be responsible. DNA for the CDR3: TGTGCCTGCAGTGAAGGACAGGGGGCCAATCAGCCCCAGCATTTT. It codes for CACSEGQGANQPQHF. This chain links TRBV2 with TRBJ1-5, with TRBD1 matching over 11 bases. This CDR3 spans 15 amino acids. Germline CDR1 and CDR2: SNHLY and FYNNEI.

This clonotype occurred many times. The V gene is TRBV5-5, the J gene TRBJ2-7, with unresolved D. Trimming removed 0 bases at V and 2 bases at J, with 6 bases between. Germline CDR1 and CDR2: SGHKS and YYEKEE (reference sequence). The CDR3 contains 13 residues. The CDR3 here is CASSLGRTYEQYF. The CDR3 nucleotides read TGTGCCAGCAGCTTGGGCCGGACCTACGAGCAGTACTTC.

This clonotype was seen repeatedly, ten times or more. The chain uses TRBV7-2 and TRBJ1-1, with D perhaps TRBD1 (5 bases). The CDR3 loop spans 20 amino acids. Trimming pared 1 base from V and 2 bases from J, leaving 26 bases between. Germline values: CDR1 SGHTA, CDR2 FQGNSA. The CDR3 DNA reads as TGTGCCAGCAGCTTAGTGCCGGGGGACCTAGGCACTATCATTAACACTGAAGCTTTCTTT. This encodes CASSLVPGDLGTIINTEAFF.

The chain couples TRBV10-2 to TRBJ2-2; D call uncertain. Germline assignment: CDR1 WSHSY and CDR2 SAAADI. V shed 2 bases and J shed 8 bases, with 3 bases lying between them. This CDR3 is 11 amino acids long. The CDR3 here is CASSEGGELFF. For the CDR3, the DNA is TGCGCCAGCAGTGAGGGGGGGGAGCTGTTTTTT.

This clonotype was seen at least ten times. This chain joins TRBV4-1 and TRBJ2-3, with D uncertain. Deletions cut 0 bases from V and 2 bases from J, with 24 bases between. CDR1 and CDR2 (germline): MGHRA, YSYEKL. This CDR3 comprises 20 residues. The CDR3 sequence: CASSQESHGPISGSTDTQYF. Here the CDR3 DNA reads TGCGCCAGCAGCCAAGAAAGCCACGGGCCGATTAGTGGATCCACAGATACGCAGTATTTT.

This clonotype was seen ten or more times. The chain carries TRBV6-2 or TRBV6-3 and TRBJ2-3, with TRBD2 as a possible D gene (6 bases). The germline gives CDR1 MNHEY, CDR2 SVGEGT. The CDR3 totals 13 residues. V lost 1 base and J 8 bases, leaving 10 bases between the germline ends. The CDR3 DNA is TGTGCCAGCAGTTACTATGAGGGAGGTACGCAGTATTTT. This gives the protein CASSYYEGGTQYF.

There are a few counts of this clonotype. The CDR3: CAWSVAGLGEQYF. In DNA form, the CDR3 reads TGTGCCTGGAGTGTAGCTGGCTTGGGGGAGCAGTACTTC. This chain connects TRBV30 to TRBJ2-7; D remains unclear. In germline, CDR1 is GTSNPN, CDR2 SVGIG (reference sequence). This CDR3 comprises 13 residues. The V and J ends lost 0 bases and 7 bases respectively, with 13 bases between them.